What follows are 17 T cell receptor beta chains derived from one specimen sequenced in a study of cytomegalovirus exposure and HLA in healthy donors (dated by TCRdb to about 2017). Libraries were built with the immunoSEQ multiplex PCR assay. TCRdb retrieved this table from immuneACCESS and kept in-frame rearrangements only. Not all clones are present; in checked studies, unresolved V genes account for under half, and no reason is known for the remainder. The sample table holds approximately 200,000 clones, of which 85% to 90% were seen once. 2.5% to 3.5% of the sample goes to the ten largest clones. Sequencing used PBMCs. These receptors all come from a woman aged 18-35 years in good health and CMV-seronegative.

The chain combines TRBV7-2 with TRBJ2-3, with TRBD2 matching 11 bases. Germline assignment: CDR1 SGHTA and CDR2 FQGNSA. The CDR3 sequence is 16 residues long. With V trimmed by 4 bases and J by 5 bases, 8 bases remained unmatched. The CDR3 here is CASSSGTSGEIDTQYF. Here the CDR3 DNA reads TGTGCCAGCAGCTCAGGGACTAGCGGCGAGATAGATACGCAGTATTTT.

The V gene is TRBV9, the J gene TRBJ1-3; 9 bases are shared with TRBD1. V was pared by 4 bases and J by 2 bases, with 7 bases of the junction left unmatched. Germline V gene lookup returns CDR1 SGDLS and CDR2 YYNGEE. The CDR3 spans 16 residues. CDR3 nucleotides: TGTGCCAGCAGCCCCCGCGGACAGGGGACTGGAAACACCATATATTTT. This sequence encodes CASSPRGQGTGNTIYF.

The V call is TRBV27, the J call TRBJ1-5; 7 bases match TRBD1. Germline V lookup: CDR1 MNHEY, CDR2 SMNVEV (reference sequence). V shed 5 bases and J 4 bases; nucleotides not matched to a gene: 11. This CDR3 spans 16 amino acids. The CDR3, as DNA: TGTGCCAGCAGTGAAATGGGACAGCTCCAGAATCAGCCCCAGCATTTT. Protein sequence: CASSEMGQLQNQPQHF.

The chain employs TRBV29-1 and TRBJ1-2; D call uncertain. There are 13 residues in the CDR3. CDR1 and CDR2 from the germline V gene are SQVTM and ANQGSEA. Trimming left V 4 bases short and J 3 bases short, with 12 bases between. The CDR3 coding sequence is TGCAGCGTTGGGGGAGTCAAGGACTATGGCTACACCTTC. This gives the protein CSVGGVKDYGYTF.

The chain carries TRBV13 and TRBJ1-2, with 11 bases identical to TRBD1. The V segment lost 5 bases and the J segment 3 bases; nucleotides outside the gene matches: 11. Germline V CDR1 and CDR2: PRHDT, FYEKMQ (reference sequence). The length of the CDR3 is 17 residues. The CDR3 loop reads CASSKRGTGGSDYGYTF. The CDR3 coding sequence is TGTGCCAGCAGCAAAAGAGGGACAGGGGGAAGTGACTATGGCTACACCTTC. The entire variable domain, with the rest obtained from reference TRBV13 and TRBJ1-2, is as follows: AAGVIQSPRHLIKEKRETATLKCYPIPRHDTVYWYQQGPGQDPQFLISFYEKMQSDKGSIPDRFSAQQFSDYHSELNMSSLELGDSALYFCASSKRGTGGSDYGYTFGSGTRLTVV.

The chain combines TRBV2 with TRBJ2-7; D perhaps matches TRBD1 (6 bases). This CDR3 has 14 amino acids. Germline CDR1 and CDR2: SNHLY and FYNNEI. Trimming stripped 7 bases from V and 2 bases from J, with 15 bases between. CDR3 in DNA: TGTGCCAGCACTTGGACAGCCAATCCCTACGAGCAGTACTTC. This translates into CASTWTANPYEQYF.

V and J are TRBV5-1 and TRBJ1-4; D call uncertain. V lost 4 bases and J lost 12, with 13 bases in between. The CDR3 loop spans 12 amino acids. Germline-derived CDR1 and CDR2 are SGHRS and YFSETQ. As DNA, the CDR3 is TGCGCCAGCAGCCGTGTGGGTGGGCAACTGTTTTTT. Residues: CASSRVGGQLFF.

The gene calls are TRBV4-3 and TRBJ1-1; D ambiguous. CDR1 is LGHNA and CDR2 is YSLEER in the germline V gene. This CDR3 contains 14 residues. Trimming removed 1 base from V and 1 base from J, with 7 bases in between. CDR3 sequence reads: CASSQARQNTEAFF. The CDR3 bases are TGCGCCAGCAGCCAAGCCAGACAGAACACTGAAGCTTTCTTT.

The chain combines TRBV10-3 with TRBJ2-1; 13 positions match TRBD2. The germline gives CDR1 ENHRY, CDR2 SYGVKD. CDR3 length: 16 amino acids. V was pared by 4 bases and J by 0 bases, with 0 bases of the junction left unmatched. CDR3 region: CAISGTSGSSYNEQFF. The CDR3 nucleotides read TGTGCCATCAGTGGGACTAGCGGGAGCTCCTACAATGAGCAGTTCTTC.

The V gene is TRBV19, the J gene TRBJ1-1; D uncertain. V lost 3 bases and J 2 bases, leaving 10 bases between the germline ends. CDR3 size: 14 residues. The germline gives CDR1 LNHDA, CDR2 SQIVND (reference sequence). CDR3 nucleotide sequence: TGTGCCAGTAGTATGAAGGCGGTAAACACTGAAGCTTTCTTT. It translates to CASSMKAVNTEAFF.

In DNA form, the CDR3 reads TGTGCCAGCAGCTCAACAGGGTTTGCCACTGAAGCTTTCTTT. This sequence encodes CASSSTGFATEAFF. This chain links TRBV7-2 with TRBJ1-1; D might be TRBD1 (6 bases). Trimming pared 4 bases from V and 4 bases from J, leaving 13 bases between. The CDR3 contains 14 residues. The germline gives CDR1 SGHTA, CDR2 FQGNSA.

The gene calls are TRBV27 and TRBJ2-2, with TRBD1 matching 8 bases. CDR3 length: 15 residues. Germline V lookup: CDR1 MNHEY, CDR2 SMNVEV (reference sequence). Trimming cost V 6 bases and J 6 bases; bases outside gene matches: 9. CDR3 sequence reads: CASSSRTGPAGELFF. The DNA for the CDR3 is TGTGCCAGCAGCTCCAGGACAGGGCCCGCCGGGGAGCTGTTTTTT.

The chain employs TRBV6-1 and TRBJ2-7; maybe TRBD2 (6 bases). CDR3 size: 14 residues. V was pared by 1 base and J by 5 bases, with 12 bases between. Germline V gene sequence: CDR1 MNHNS, CDR2 SASEGT. The CDR3 here is CASSEGVPGDEQYF. CDR3 sequence (DNA): TGTGCCAGCAGTGAAGGGGTCCCGGGGGACGAGCAGTACTTC.

The chain links TRBV27 to TRBJ2-5; TRBD1 matches 7 bases. Germline trimming cut 3 bases from V and 7 bases from J; bases unmatched to any gene: 8. The germline V gene encodes CDR1 MNHEY and CDR2 SMNVEV (reference sequence). CDR3 length equals 14 residues. The CDR3 reads CASSFRGTERTQYF. CDR3 DNA sequence: TGTGCCAGCAGTTTCAGGGGGACGGAGAGGACCCAGTACTTC.

The chain combines TRBV2 with TRBJ2-1; the D is unclear. The V and J ends lost 4 bases and 7 bases respectively, with 14 bases between them. Germline CDR1 SNHLY, CDR2 FYNNEI. This CDR3 is 14 amino acids long. In DNA, the CDR3 is TGTGCCAGCAGTGGACTTACCCCGGCAAATGAGCAGTTCTTC. Translation gives CASSGLTPANEQFF.

The chain uses TRBV4-1 and TRBJ1-5; the match to TRBD1 covers 7 bases. Germline V lookup: CDR1 MGHRA, CDR2 YSYEKL. The CDR3 is 16 amino acids. Trimming took 0 bases from V and 5 from J; bases not matched to a gene: 7. The CDR3, as DNA: TGCGCCAGCAGCCAAGATCCGGGACAGAATCATCAGCCCCAGCATTTT. Its protein is CASSQDPGQNHQPQHF.

The CDR3 loop reads CSVEGRGGENTEAFF. CDR3 DNA sequence: TGCAGCGTTGAAGGAAGAGGGGGCGAGAACACTGAAGCTTTCTTT. This rearrangement joins TRBV29-1 to TRBJ1-1, with 7 bases lining up with TRBD1. The CDR3 is 15 residues long. V lost 1 base to trimming and J lost 1 base; unmatched junction nucleotides: 6. Germline CDR1 reads SQVTM; CDR2 reads ANQGSEA.